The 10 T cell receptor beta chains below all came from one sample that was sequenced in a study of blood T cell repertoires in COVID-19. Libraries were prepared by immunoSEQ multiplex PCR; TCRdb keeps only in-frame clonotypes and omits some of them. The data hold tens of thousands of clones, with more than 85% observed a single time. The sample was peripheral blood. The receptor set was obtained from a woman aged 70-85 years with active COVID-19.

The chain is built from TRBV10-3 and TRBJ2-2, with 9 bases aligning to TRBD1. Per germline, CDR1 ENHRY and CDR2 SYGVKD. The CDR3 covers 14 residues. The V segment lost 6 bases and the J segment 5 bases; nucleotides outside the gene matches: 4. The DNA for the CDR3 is TGTGCCATCAGGACAGGGGGAAGGACCGGGGAGCTGTTTTTT. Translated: CAIRTGGRTGELFF.

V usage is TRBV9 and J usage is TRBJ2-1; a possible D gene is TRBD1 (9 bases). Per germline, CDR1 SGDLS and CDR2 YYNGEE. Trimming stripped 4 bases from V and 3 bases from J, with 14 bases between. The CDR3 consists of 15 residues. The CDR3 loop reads CASSLAGQGYNEQFF. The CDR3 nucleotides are TGTGCCAGCAGCTTAGCGGGACAGGGCTACAATGAGCAGTTCTTC.

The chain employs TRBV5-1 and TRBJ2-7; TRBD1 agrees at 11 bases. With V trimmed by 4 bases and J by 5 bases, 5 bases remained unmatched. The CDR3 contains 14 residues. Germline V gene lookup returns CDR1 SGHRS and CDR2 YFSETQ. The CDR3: CASSLRTGGHEQYF. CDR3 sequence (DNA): TGCGCCAGCAGCCTACGGACAGGGGGCCACGAGCAGTACTTC.

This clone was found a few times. The CDR3 here is CASRGGQGSEQYF. In DNA, the CDR3 is TGTGCCAGCAGGGGAGGACAGGGCTCCGAGCAGTACTTC. The chain employs TRBV2 and TRBJ2-7, with 8 bases matching TRBD1. The CDR3 is 13 residues long. Per the germline V gene, CDR1 is SNHLY and CDR2 is FYNNEI. V lost 6 bases and J lost 6; bases outside the gene matches: 7.

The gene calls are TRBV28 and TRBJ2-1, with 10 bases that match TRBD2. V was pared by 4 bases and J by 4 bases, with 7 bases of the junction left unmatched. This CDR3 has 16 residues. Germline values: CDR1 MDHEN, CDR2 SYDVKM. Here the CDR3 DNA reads TGTGCCAGCAGTTCCCCGGGACTAGCGTTGTACAATGAGCAGTTCTTC. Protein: CASSSPGLALYNEQFF.

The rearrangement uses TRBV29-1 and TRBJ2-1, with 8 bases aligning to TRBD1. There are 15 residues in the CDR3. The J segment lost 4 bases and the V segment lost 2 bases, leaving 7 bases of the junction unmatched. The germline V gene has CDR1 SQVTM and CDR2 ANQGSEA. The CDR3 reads CSVETGQAVYNEQFF. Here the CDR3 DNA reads TGCAGCGTTGAAACGGGACAGGCCGTATACAATGAGCAGTTCTTC.

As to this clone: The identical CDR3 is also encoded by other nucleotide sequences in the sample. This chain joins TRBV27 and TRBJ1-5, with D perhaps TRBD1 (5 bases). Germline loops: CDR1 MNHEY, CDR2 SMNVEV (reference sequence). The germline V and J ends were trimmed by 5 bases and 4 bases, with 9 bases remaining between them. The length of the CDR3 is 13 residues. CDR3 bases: TGTGCCAGCAGTCAGGGTCGAAATCAGCCCCAGCATTTT. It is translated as CASSQGRNQPQHF.

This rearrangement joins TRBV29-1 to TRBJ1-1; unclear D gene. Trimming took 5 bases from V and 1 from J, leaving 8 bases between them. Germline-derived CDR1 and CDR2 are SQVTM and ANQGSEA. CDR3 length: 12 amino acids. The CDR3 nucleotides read TGCAGCGTTCGAGGTTGGAACACTGAAGCTTTCTTT. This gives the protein CSVRGWNTEAFF. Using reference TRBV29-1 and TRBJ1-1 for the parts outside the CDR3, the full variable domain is SAVISQKPSRDICQRGTSLTIQCQVDSQVTMMFWYRQQPGQSLTLIATANQGSEATYESGFVIDKFPISRPNLTFSTLTVSNMSPEDSSIYLCSVRGWNTEAFFGQGTRLTVV.

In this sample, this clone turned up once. The CDR3 region is CASSQGLAGVDEQFF. Written as DNA, the CDR3 is TGCGCCAGCAGCCAAGGCCTAGCGGGAGTTGATGAGCAGTTCTTC. The rearrangement links TRBV4-3 to TRBJ2-1; 10 bases are a match to TRBD2. CDR1 is LGHNA and CDR2 is YSLEER in the germline V gene. CDR3 length: 15 amino acids. The ends lost 1 base at V and 8 bases at J; junction bases unmatched: 5.

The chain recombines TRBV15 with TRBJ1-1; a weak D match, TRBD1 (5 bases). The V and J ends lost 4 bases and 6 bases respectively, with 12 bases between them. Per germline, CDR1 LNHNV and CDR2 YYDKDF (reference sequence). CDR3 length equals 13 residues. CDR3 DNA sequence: TGTGCCACCAGCACCTTTCAGGGCTCTGAAGCTTTCTTT. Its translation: CATSTFQGSEAFF.